These 23 T cell receptor beta chains were sequenced from one sample in a study of T cells in Graves' hyperthyroidism and ophthalmopathy. Authors of the study amplified TCR beta CDR3 regions from RNA transcripts. When the TCR CDR3 underwent first-round RT-PCR, the HTBI primer set was used. One entry per CDR3 protein, called by TCRdb with MiXCR from the multiplex PCR reads. The sample includes roughly 570,000 distinct CDR3 sequences, 35% to 55% of them seen just once. Sequenced material: peripheral blood or thyroid tissue (not recorded which). These receptors were obtained from a woman under 30 with Graves' hyperthyroidism.

This clonotype was detected only a few times. The V call is TRBV20-1, the J call TRBJ2-5; 12 nucleotides align to TRBD2. Trimming took 3 bases from V and 6 from J; bases not matched to a gene: 14. CDR1 and CDR2 (germline): DFQATT, SNEGSKA (reference sequence). This CDR3 is built from 17 residues. CDR3 in amino acids: CSARSPLAGGSRKTQYF. DNA of the CDR3: TGCAGTGCTAGGTCCCCACTAGCGGGAGGAAGTAGAAAGACCCAGTACTTC.

The chain couples TRBV12-3 or TRBV12-4 to TRBJ2-6; no clear D. CDR3 size: 16 residues. The germline V and J ends were trimmed by 2 bases and 4 bases, with 12 bases remaining between them. CDR3 in DNA: TGTGCCAGCAGTTTATCGATCCTGGAAGGGGCCAACGTCCTGACTTTC. It yields the protein CASSLSILEGANVLTF.

The chain uses TRBV10-3 and TRBJ1-5; a weak D match, TRBD1 (5 bases). Trimming removed 10 bases from V and 11 bases from J, with 24 bases in between. The CDR3 is 14 residues long. Germline V gene data show CDR1 as ENHRY and CDR2 as SYGVKD. This CDR3 reads CATQGLAGTETQHF. The CDR3 region has the DNA TGTGCCACCCAGGGACTAGCGGGAACGGAGACCCAGCATTTT.

This sequence joins TRBV7-9 and TRBJ2-7; 7 nucleotides match TRBD2. The J call may be incorrect, as the DNA end agrees better with TRBJ2-1. The CDR3 totals 14 residues. Germline loops: CDR1 SEHNR, CDR2 FQNEAQ (reference sequence). The CDR3, as DNA: TGTGCCAGCAGCTCCCTGCCGGGAGGCAATGAGCAGTTCTTC. Protein sequence: CASSSLPGGNEQFF.

There are many counts of this clonotype. The V gene is TRBV7-9, the J gene TRBJ2-6; 9 bases are shared with TRBD1. V lost 4 bases and J lost 2; bases outside the gene matches: 9. CDR1 is SEHNR and CDR2 is FQNEAQ in the germline V gene (reference sequence). The CDR3 has 18 residues. DNA of the CDR3: TGTGCCAGCAGCTCCAATTCCGGGACAGGGCCTGGGGCCAACGTCCTGACTTTC. It encodes CASSSNSGTGPGANVLTF. The whole variable domain, remainder taken from reference TRBV7-9 and TRBJ2-6, is DTGVSQNPRHKITKRGQNVTFRCDPISEHNRLYWYRQTLGQGPEFLTYFQNEAQLEKSRLLSDRFSAERPKGSFSTLEIQRTEQGDSAMYLCASSSNSGTGPGANVLTFGAGSRLTVL.

The CDR3 sequence is CASSAIEGDGYTF. The CDR3 DNA reads as TGTGCCAGCAGCGCCATAGAGGGGGATGGCTACACCTTC. This rearrangement joins TRBV9 to TRBJ1-2; D possibly corresponds to TRBD1 (6 bases). CDR1 is SGDLS, CDR2 YYNGEE, per germline. V lost 3 bases to trimming and J lost 6 bases, with 12 bases between them. CDR3 length: 13 amino acids.

Of note for this clonotype: It may be a read error: a sequence one base away is much more abundant. The chain has TRBV6-2 or TRBV6-3 and TRBJ2-2, with TRBD1 as a possible D gene (5 bases). This CDR3 spans 14 amino acids. CDR1 MNHEY and CDR2 SVGEGT come from the germline V gene. The CDR3 loop reads CASRGRLNTWELFF. CDR3 nucleotide sequence: TGTGCCAGCAGGGGGCGGCTAAACACCTGGGAGCTGTTTTTT.

This clonotype appeared a single time. The rearrangement links TRBV19 to TRBJ1-6; D is unclear. CDR1 LNHDA and CDR2 SQIVND come from the germline V gene (reference sequence). V was shortened by 3 bases and J by 6 bases, with 15 bases between the two germline ends. The CDR3 has 16 residues. The CDR3 DNA reads as TGTGCCAGTAGTATCCTCCGGCGGGCCGGTAATTCACCCCTCCACTTT. Its protein product is CASSILRRAGNSPLHF.

The gene calls are TRBV2 and TRBJ2-5; 9 bases align to TRBD1. Germline values: CDR1 SNHLY, CDR2 FYNNEI. The CDR3 consists of 15 residues. The trim removed 6 bases at V and 5 bases at J, leaving 10 bases unmatched. The CDR3 DNA sequence: TGTGCCAGCAGGGGACAGGGAGGGCCGTACGAGACCCAGTACTTC. It yields the protein CASRGQGGPYETQYF.

This clonotype appeared once. The genes are TRBV20-1 and TRBJ1-1, with D perhaps matching TRBD1 (6 bases). Germline CDR1 and CDR2: DFQATT and SNEGSKA (reference sequence). The CDR3 contains 13 residues. V was trimmed by 6 bases and J by 7 bases, leaving 18 bases between them. CDR3 sequence (DNA): TGCAGTGCCTCGTCCACAGGGCAGTTTGAAGCTTTCTTT. This codes for CSASSTGQFEAFF.

In this sample, this clonotype turned up a few times. J is TRBJ2-1 and V is TRBV2; no clear D. Germline V gene sequence: CDR1 SNHLY, CDR2 FYNNEI. Trimming pared 4 bases from V and 2 bases from J, leaving 6 bases between. The CDR3 consists of 13 residues. Written as DNA, the CDR3 is TGTGCCAGCAGTGTGGTGACCTACAATGAGCAGTTCTTC. This sequence encodes CASSVVTYNEQFF. The full variable domain, its missing parts supplied by reference TRBV2 and TRBJ2-1, is EPEVTQTPSHQVTQMGQEVILRCVPISNHLYFYWYRQILGQKVEFLVSFYNNEISEKSEIFDDQFSVERPDGSNFTLKIRSTKLEDSAMYFCASSVVTYNEQFFGPGTRLTVL.

The V and J genes are TRBV2 and TRBJ1-5; 7 bases align to TRBD1. J gave up 3 bases and V 5 bases, and 10 bases lay outside the gene matches. The CDR3 runs to 16 residues. Germline assignment: CDR1 SNHLY and CDR2 FYNNEI. CDR3 bases: TGTGCCAGCAGTTCGCACAGGGGATTGAACAATCAGCCCCAGCATTTT. This gives the protein CASSSHRGLNNQPQHF.

This clonotype has more than one count but fewer than ten. The V call is TRBV19, the J call TRBJ1-2; D gene unclear. This CDR3 is 14 amino acids long. V dropped 3 bases and J dropped 7 bases, with 15 bases sitting between them. Germline values: CDR1 LNHDA, CDR2 SQIVND (reference sequence). CDR3 coding DNA: TGTGCCAGTAGTATCGACTCCACGATATTTGGCTACACCTTC. Its translation: CASSIDSTIFGYTF.

This clonotype was detected only a few times. The gene calls are TRBV6-5 and TRBJ1-4; TRBD1 agrees at 9 bases. V dropped 5 bases and J dropped 7; count of bases not matched to a gene: 14. CDR1 and CDR2 (germline): MNHEY, SVGAGI. CDR3 length: 17 residues. For the CDR3, the DNA is TGTGCCAGCAGTGGCCGGGACAGGGCGTTTGGTAGTGAAAAACTGTTTTTT. Translated: CASSGRDRAFGSEKLFF.

Regarding this clonotype: A much larger clone differs from this one at a single base, so this may be a read error. V and J are TRBV12-3 or TRBV12-4 and TRBJ1-4, with D uncertain. CDR3 length equals 13 residues. This CDR3 reads CASSATENGKLFF. The CDR3 DNA follows: TGTGCCAGCAGTGCCACAGAAAATGGAAAACTGTTTTTT.

This clonotype has at least ten counts. The V and J genes are TRBV27 and TRBJ2-7; no reliable D call. Trimming took 0 bases from V and 5 from J, leaving 14 bases between them. Looked up from germline, CDR1 is MNHEY and CDR2 is SMNVEV (reference sequence). This CDR3 spans 15 amino acids. The CDR3 protein is CASSLSMGSNHEQYF. DNA of the CDR3: TGTGCCAGCAGTTTATCAATGGGCTCGAACCACGAGCAGTACTTC.

This clonotype was detected ten times or more. The J gene is TRBJ1-1, the V gene TRBV7-3; TRBD1 is a possible D gene (6 bases). Deletions cut 3 bases from V and 4 bases from J, with 9 bases between. The germline V gene has CDR1 SGHTA and CDR2 FQGTGA. The CDR3 is 13 residues long. This chain's CDR3 is CASSLTRGTEAFF. In DNA form, the CDR3 reads TGTGCCAGCAGCTTGACCAGGGGCACTGAAGCTTTCTTT.

This rearrangement joins TRBV10-2 to TRBJ1-1, with D perhaps matching TRBD1 (5 bases). Germline values: CDR1 WSHSY, CDR2 SAAADI. Trimming took off 5 bases at V and 7 bases at J, with 23 bases between the two ends. The CDR3 covers 16 residues. This chain's CDR3 is CASSHSSGRDHNEAFF. CDR3 sequence (DNA): TGCGCCAGCAGTCACTCTAGCGGGAGGGACCACAATGAAGCTTTCTTT.

The V and J genes are TRBV7-3 and TRBJ2-6; D is uncertain. In germline, CDR1 is SGHTA, CDR2 FQGTGA. Deletions cut 2 bases from V and 18 bases from J, with 5 bases between. The CDR3 length is 9 residues. The CDR3 sequence is CASSLRRTF. The CDR3 coding sequence is TGTGCCAGCAGCTTACGCCGGACTTTC.

The V gene is TRBV5-4, the J gene TRBJ2-3; D call uncertain. Germline loops: CDR1 SGHNT, CDR2 YYREEE (reference sequence). Trimming left V 1 base short and J 7 bases short, with 19 bases between. The CDR3 loop spans 16 amino acids. CDR3 sequence reads: CASSLTPVLIENTQYF. The CDR3 bases are TGTGCCAGCAGCTTGACCCCAGTCCTGATAGAAAATACGCAGTATTTT.

The CDR3 DNA follows: TGCGCCAGCAGCTTGATGGGGGTGTGGACTGAAGCTTTCTTT. Its protein is CASSLMGVWTEAFF. V and J are TRBV5-1 and TRBJ1-1; TRBD1 might be the D (5 bases). The length of the CDR3 is 14 residues. The germline V and J ends were trimmed by 1 base and 5 bases, with 12 bases remaining between them. CDR1 is SGHRS and CDR2 is YFSETQ in the germline V gene. Drawing the rest from reference TRBV5-1 and TRBJ1-1, the complete variable domain is KAGVTQTPRYLIKTRGQQVTLSCSPISGHRSVSWYQQTPGQGLQFLFEYFSETQRNKGNFPGRFSGRQFSNSRSEMNVSTLELGDSALYLCASSLMGVWTEAFFGQGTRLTVV.

The chain combines TRBV2 with TRBJ1-1, with D possibly matching TRBD1 (5 bases). The CDR3 length is 16 residues. Trimming shortened V by 5 bases and J by 0 bases, and 16 bases separated the two germline ends. The germline gives CDR1 SNHLY, CDR2 FYNNEI. The CDR3, as DNA: TGTGCCAGCAGTTTACGTGTGGCAGGGATGAACACTGAAGCTTTCTTT. It specifies CASSLRVAGMNTEAFF.

This clonotype was recorded a few times. This chain connects TRBV11-3 to TRBJ2-7; D uncertain. The V gene's germline CDR1 is SGHNT and CDR2 YENEEA. The V end was cut by 5 bases, the J end by 2 bases, with 13 bases between. The CDR3 has 14 amino acids. CDR3 sequence: CASSPLPGPYEQYF. The DNA of the CDR3 is TGTGCCAGCAGCCCCCTCCCCGGGCCCTACGAGCAGTACTTC.